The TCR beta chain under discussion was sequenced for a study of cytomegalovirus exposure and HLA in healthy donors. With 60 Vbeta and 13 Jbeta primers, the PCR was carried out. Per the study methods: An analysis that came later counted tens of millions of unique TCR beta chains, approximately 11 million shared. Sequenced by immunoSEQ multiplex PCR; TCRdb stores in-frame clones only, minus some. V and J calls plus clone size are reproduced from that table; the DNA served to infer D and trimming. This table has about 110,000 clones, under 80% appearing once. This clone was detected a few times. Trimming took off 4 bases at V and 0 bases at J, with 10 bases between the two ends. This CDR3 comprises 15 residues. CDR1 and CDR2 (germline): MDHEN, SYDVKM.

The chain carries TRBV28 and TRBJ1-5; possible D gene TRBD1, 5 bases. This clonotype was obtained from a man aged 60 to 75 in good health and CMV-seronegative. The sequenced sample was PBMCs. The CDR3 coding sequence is TGTGCCAGCAGTTCTTACAGGTATAGCAATCAGCCCCAGCATTTT. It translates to CASSSYRYSNQPQHF.